The clone carrying this T cell receptor beta chain was picked up many times. Its antigen is not identified. The data originate from a study of read filtering for tumor transcriptome and immune sequencing. Study summary: After DNase treatment, RNA was made into whole-transcriptome libraries. RNA-seq yielded only roughly 75 to 1,300 TCR reads, IR-seq about 3.5 to 11 million.

Study-wide results and caveats: IR-seq captured clonotypes deeper and more reliably than RNA-seq.

Trimming took 5 bases from V and 9 from J, leaving 11 bases between them. Germline CDR1 and CDR2: MDHEN and SYDVKM. CDR3 length: 12 residues. The library was built from 400 ng RNA with molecular barcoded adaptors for alpha/delta and beta/gamma chains. TCRdb used MiXCR to reprocess the reads, holding one entry per CDR3 protein. The sample shows tens of thousands of distinct CDR3 sequences, 20% to 25% of them seen only once. What was sequenced was a population of CD138-negative cells sorted from bone marrow. The chain is built from TRBV28 and TRBJ2-1, with D unresolved. The sequence was obtained from a donor aged 40 or over with multiple myeloma. The CDR3 nucleotides read TGTGCCAGCAGTCCCCTCGCCGGTGAGCAGTTCTTC. Encoded protein: CASSPLAGEQFF.